What follows are 9 T cell receptor beta chains derived from one specimen sequenced in a study of OX40 agonist ivuxolimab in advanced cancers. Clones were sequenced by immunoSEQ multiplex PCR, and TCRdb holds only the in-frame ones, with some missing. The sample includes more than 50,000 clones, around four fifths of them seen just once. The starting material was CD4+ or CD8+ T cells sorted from blood, obtained in a trial of the OX40 agonist ivuxolimab. All receptors derive from an adult with an advanced solid tumor such as melanoma, head and neck, liver or kidney cancer.

This sequence joins TRBV13 and TRBJ2-7, with TRBD1 matching over 8 bases. The germline gives CDR1 PRHDT, CDR2 FYEKMQ (reference sequence). The V segment lost 8 bases and the J segment 2 bases; nucleotides outside the gene matches: 17. The CDR3 runs to 17 residues. CDR3 nucleotide sequence: TGTGCCAGCCAGATAAGGCAGGGGGCGCGTCGGCCCTACGAGCAGTACTTC. Translated, it gives CASQIRQGARRPYEQYF. The entire variable domain, with the rest obtained from reference TRBV13 and TRBJ2-7, is as follows: AAGVIQSPRHLIKEKRETATLKCYPIPRHDTVYWYQQGPGQDPQFLISFYEKMQSDKGSIPDRFSAQQFSDYHSELNMSSLELGDSALYFCASQIRQGARRPYEQYFGPGTRLTVT.

This clone was seen just once. This sequence joins TRBV2 and TRBJ2-1; TRBD1 might be the D (5 bases). CDR3 length: 18 amino acids. Germline V gene sequence: CDR1 SNHLY, CDR2 FYNNEI. Trimming cost V 4 bases and J 6 bases, with 25 bases left between them. The CDR3 is CASSALESGLARGNEQFF. The DNA of the CDR3 is TGTGCCAGCAGTGCTCTCGAATCGGGTCTGGCTAGGGGCAATGAGCAGTTCTTC.

The chain has TRBV5-1 and TRBJ1-5; D uncertain. CDR1 SGHRS and CDR2 YFSETQ come from the germline V gene. Between the trimmed V and J ends, which lost 0 bases and 0 bases, there was a span of 7 bases. The CDR3 contains 15 residues. CDR3 loop: CASSLDGDSNQPQHF. In DNA, the CDR3 is TGCGCCAGCAGCTTGGACGGCGATAGCAATCAGCCCCAGCATTTT.

This clone showed up just a few times. The chain is built from TRBV7-9 and TRBJ2-5, with D perhaps matching TRBD2 (5 bases). CDR3 size: 15 residues. Trimming removed 3 bases at V and 1 base at J, with 12 bases between. Germline CDR1 and CDR2: SEHNR and FQNEAQ (reference sequence). CDR3 nucleotides: TGTGCCAGCAGCTTGGTACGGGGTTTCCAAGAGACCCAGTACTTC. It is translated as CASSLVRGFQETQYF.

The chain employs TRBV6-5 and TRBJ2-3; 7 bases align to TRBD2. After removal of 5 bases from V and 4 bases from J, the junction contained 9 bases not matched to a gene. Germline values: CDR1 MNHEY, CDR2 SVGAGI. The CDR3 loop spans 15 amino acids. CDR3 sequence: CASSVGTTGPDTQYF. The CDR3 DNA reads TGTGCCAGCAGTGTGGGGACTACCGGACCAGATACGCAGTATTTT.

By proportion, this clone is medium-sized. The chain is built from TRBV11-3 and TRBJ2-5, with D hard to call. The V end lost 5 bases, the J end lost 3 bases, and 7 bases lay between the germline ends. The CDR3 extends over 12 amino acids. Germline V gene lookup returns CDR1 SGHNT and CDR2 YENEEA. The CDR3, as DNA: TGTGCCAGCAGCGGGTCGGAAGAGACCCAGTACTTC. Its translation is CASSGSEETQYF. The entire variable domain, with the rest obtained from reference TRBV11-3 and TRBJ2-5, is as follows: EAGVVQSPRYKIIEKKQPVAFWCNPISGHNTLYWYLQNLGQGPELLIRYENEEAVDDSQLPKDRFSAERLKGVDSTLKIQPAELGDSAVYLCASSGSEETQYFGPGTRLLVL.

This rearrangement joins TRBV19 to TRBJ2-1, with TRBD1 identical over 8 bases. The CDR3 consists of 14 residues. The V gene end was trimmed by 3 bases and the J gene end by 6 bases; junction bases not matched to a gene: 4. Germline V gives CDR1 LNHDA, CDR2 SQIVND (reference sequence). For the CDR3, the DNA is TGTGCCAGTAGTATCAGGGGGCCGGGCAATGAGCAGTTCTTC. Protein product: CASSIRGPGNEQFF.

V and J are TRBV7-2 and TRBJ2-3, with TRBD2 matching 13 bases. V lost 0 bases to trimming and J lost 0 bases; unmatched junction nucleotides: 3. Per germline, CDR1 SGHTA and CDR2 FQGNSA. This CDR3 comprises 18 residues. CDR3 sequence reads: CASSLAGTSGVSTDTQYF. CDR3 sequence (DNA): TGTGCCAGCAGCTTAGCGGGGACTAGCGGGGTTAGCACAGATACGCAGTATTTT.

The rearrangement uses TRBV5-1 and TRBJ1-6; D is possibly TRBD1 (5 bases). From germline, CDR1 is SGHRS and CDR2 YFSETQ. The CDR3 length is 16 residues. Deletions cut 4 bases from V and 9 bases from J, with 20 bases between. The CDR3 DNA reads as TGCGCCAGCAGCCCGGGTGGTCGGGGACCCCGTTCACCCCTCCACTTT. This codes for CASSPGGRGPRSPLHF.